This TCR beta chain was obtained from a study of blood T cell repertoires in COVID-19. About the study: Sites in the United States, Italy and Spain provided acute and convalescent COVID-19 samples.

The CDR3 length is 13 residues. V lost 2 bases, J lost 7 bases, and 3 bases stayed unmatched. Per the germline V gene, CDR1 is LGHDT and CDR2 is YNNKEL (reference sequence). The table came from immunoSEQ multiplex PCR; TCRdb's copy has only in-frame clones and leaves some out. The sample yields some 150,000 clones, approximately 81% seen once. The rearrangement uses TRBV3-1 (or the pseudogene TRBV3-2) and TRBJ1-2; 8 bases line up with TRBD1. Material for sequencing was peripheral blood. The sequence came from a man aged 35 to 55 with acute or convalescent COVID-19. Written as DNA, the CDR3 is TGTGCCAGCAGCCAACAGGGGGCTAGTGGCTACACCTTC. Amino acids: CASSQQGASGYTF.